The sequence of this T cell receptor beta chain was determined in a study of shared clonotypes between healthy human individuals. Sequenced by immunoSEQ multiplex PCR; TCRdb stores in-frame clones only, minus some. The sample carries 450,000 to 600,000 clones, around 79% recorded once. Looked up from germline, CDR1 is KGHSH and CDR2 is LQKENI. This CDR3 comprises 14 residues. The germline V and J ends were trimmed by 6 bases and 4 bases, with 15 bases remaining between them. V gene TRBV18 combines with J gene TRBJ1-2, with D possibly being TRBD1 (5 bases). The sequence derives from a woman between 40 and 50 years old in good health. Some clones in this sample may be carry-over from other donors' samples. Specimen: PBMCs. The CDR3 DNA is TGTGCCAGCTCGCCCTCGGGACTCGGCTATGGCTACACCTTC. This gives the protein CASSPSGLGYGYTF. Full variable domain (rest looked up from reference TRBV18 and TRBJ1-2): NAGVMQNPRHLVRRRGQEARLRCSPMKGHSHVYWYRQLPEEGLKFMVYLQKENIIDESGMPKERFSAEFPKEGPSILRIQQVVRGDSAAYFCASSPSGLGYGYTFGSGTRLTVV.